Listed below are T cell receptor beta chains from one sample, sequenced in a study of T cell clonotyping in hematopoietic cell transplantation. The protocol was immunoSEQ multiplex PCR, while the TCRdb copy is restricted to in-frame clones and leaves out a portion. This sample has more than 65,000 clones, with around 94% found just once. Specimen: peripheral blood mononuclear cells. The source is a middle-aged man in good health. Some clones in this sample may be carry-over from other donors' samples. Both conserved end residues are part of each CDR3. Fields, in order: clone size, D gene, V gene, J gene, CDR3 DNA, CDR3 protein. A D gene is named only where the DNA matches it firmly. The size of a clone is reported for some rows only, either as once, few or many, or as a class for expanded clones.

NA,NA,TRBV28,TRBJ1-1,TGTGCCAGCAGTTTACAGGGGAATGAAGCTTTCTTT,CASSLQGNEAFF
NA,NA,TRBV7-6,TRBJ2-7,TGTGCCAGCAGCCGGGACGAGACTTACGAGCAGTACTTC,CASSRDETYEQYF
NA,NA,TRBV5-4,TRBJ2-5,TGTGCCAGCAGCTCCGGACAGTCCATAATTCAAGAGACCCAGTACTTC,CASSSGQSIIQETQYF
NA,NA,TRBV9,TRBJ2-4,TGTGCCAGCAGCTCCTCGGATCTAGGGAACATTCAGTACTTC,CASSSSDLGNIQYF
NA,NA,TRBV6-1,TRBJ2-5,TGTGCCAGCAGTGAAGCGCGGGGTAGCCCGTACCAAGAGACCCAGTACTTC,CASSEARGSPYQETQYF
NA,NA,TRBV5-5,TRBJ2-5,TGTGCCAGCAGCCTAATGCAAAGTCAAGAGACCCAGTACTTC,CASSLMQSQETQYF
NA,NA,TRBV15,TRBJ2-1,TGTGCCACCAGCAGAATGGGCTACAATGAGCAGTTCTTC,CATSRMGYNEQFF
NA,TRBD2,TRBV5-4,TRBJ2-5,TGTGCCAGCAGTTTAGCGGGAGGGGGGGAGACCCAGTACTTC,CASSLAGGGETQYF
NA,NA,TRBV7-9,TRBJ2-7,TGTGCCAGCAGCTCGCTTGACCGGGACGAGCAGTACTTC,CASSSLDRDEQYF
NA,NA,TRBV19,TRBJ1-2,TGTGCCAGTAGTATTAGGGGGAATGGCTACACCTTC,CASSIRGNGYTF
once,TRBD2,TRBV10-3,TRBJ2-3,TGTGCCATCAGATCTAGCGGGATTAGCACAGATACGCAGTATTTT,CAIRSSGISTDTQYF
NA,TRBD2,TRBV5-8,TRBJ2-3,TGTGCCAGCAGCCTGGGACTAGCGGGGGGCACAGATACGCAGTATTTT,CASSLGLAGGTDTQYF
NA,TRBD1,TRBV2,TRBJ1-2,TGTGCCAGCAGGTCGACAGGGACCCTCTTGGGCTACACCTTC,CASRSTGTLLGYTF
NA,NA,TRBV5-4,TRBJ1-2,TGTGCCAGCAGCCGAGGACAAGTTGACACCTTC,CASSRGQVDTF
NA,NA,TRBV7-2,TRBJ1-5,TGTGCCAGCAGCTTAGGGCAGGGCCTCAATCAGCCCCAGCATTTT,CASSLGQGLNQPQHF
NA,NA,TRBV29-1,TRBJ1-1,TGCAGCGTGAGAGGGACGGTGAACACTGAAGCTTTCTTT,CSVRGTVNTEAFF
NA,TRBD1,TRBV7-8,TRBJ1-1,TGTGCCAGCAGCTCCCAAGGACAGGGTCGAACTGAAGCTTTCTTT,CASSSQGQGRTEAFF
NA,NA,TRBV6-5,TRBJ2-7,TGTGCCAGCAGTTACTCGACCCCAGGCTCCTACGAGCAGTACTTC,CASSYSTPGSYEQYF
NA,NA,TRBV4-2,TRBJ1-1,TGTGCCAGCAGTCTAGGCTCAGAGGACACTGAAGCTTTCTTT,CASSLGSEDTEAFF
NA,NA,TRBV6-6,TRBJ1-4,TGTGCCAGCAGAACCCCAACTAATGAAAAACTGTTTTTT,CASRTPTNEKLFF
NA,NA,TRBV5-1,TRBJ2-7,TGCGCCAGCAGTCCTTCGGGAGCTACGGACTACGAGCAGTACTTC,CASSPSGATDYEQYF
NA,NA,TRBV29-1,TRBJ2-7,TGCAGCGTTGAAACGACAGACTACGAGCAGTACTTC,CSVETTDYEQYF
once,TRBD1,TRBV5-5,TRBJ2-6,TGTGCCAGCAGCTGGGACAGGGGTGGGGCCAACGTCCTGACTTTC,CASSWDRGGANVLTF
once,NA,TRBV10-2,TRBJ1-5,TGCGCCAGCAGTGATGGGCAGGTAAATAATCAGCCCCAGCATTTT,CASSDGQVNNQPQHF
NA,TRBD1,TRBV7-3,TRBJ2-5,TGTGCCAGCAGCCGGGGACAGGAGGTGGAAGAGACCCAGTACTTC,CASSRGQEVEETQYF
few,TRBD2,TRBV9,TRBJ2-3,TGTGCCAGCAGCGCGACTAGCGGGTTTGCAGATACGCAGTATTTT,CASSATSGFADTQYF
NA,NA,TRBV19,TRBJ1-2,TGTGCCACCAGAAGTCGCGGGGAATCCCTTAACTATGGCTACACCTTC,CATRSRGESLNYGYTF
NA,NA,TRBV19,TRBJ2-7,TGTGCCAGTAGTACAACACTTTCATCGGCCTACGAGCAGTACTTC,CASSTTLSSAYEQYF
NA,TRBD1,TRBV27,TRBJ2-7,TGTGCCAGCAGCCAACCGGGACAGGGTCCCTACGAGCAGTACTTC,CASSQPGQGPYEQYF
NA,NA,TRBV7-2,TRBJ2-7,TGTGCCAGCAGCCCACCCTACCCAGGGGAGCAGTACTTC,CASSPPYPGEQYF
NA,NA,TRBV1,TRBJ2-2,TGCACCAGCAGCGTGGACTTAGGTCGGGAAACCACCGGGGAGCTGTTTTTT,CTSSVDLGRETTGELFF
NA,NA,TRBV25-1,TRBJ2-6,TGTGCCAGCACCCTCAGGAGGGCAGGTATGTCTGGGGCCAACGTCCTGACTTTC,CASTLRRAGMSGANVLTF
once,TRBD1,TRBV7-6,TRBJ2-3,TGTGCCAGCAGCAAACGGACAGGGACCACAGATACGCAGTATTTT,CASSKRTGTTDTQYF
few,NA,TRBV2,TRBJ1-2,TGTGCCAGCAGGGATGCGACGGATGGCTACACCTTC,CASRDATDGYTF
NA,NA,TRBV19,TRBJ1-5,TGTGCCAGTAGTTCCAGGGGACGAAATCAGCCCCAGCATTTT,CASSSRGRNQPQHF
NA,TRBD1,TRBV6-1,TRBJ1-5,TGTGCCAGCAGTGTGGGGGGGCCTCAGGGGGCGGACCAGCCCCAGCATTTT,CASSVGGPQGADQPQHF
NA,NA,TRBV4-3,TRBJ2-2,TGCGCCAGCAGCCCTCCGATGGCGGGACCGAACACCGGGGAGCTGTTTTTT,CASSPPMAGPNTGELFF
NA,TRBD2,TRBV5-6,TRBJ2-5,TGTGCCAGCAGCTTGGAAGGACTAGCACCAGAGACCCAGTACTTC,CASSLEGLAPETQYF
NA,NA,TRBV20-1,TRBJ1-1,TGCAGTGCTGAACACACTGAAGCTTTCTTT,CSAEHTEAFF
NA,NA,TRBV12-5,TRBJ2-7,TGTGCTAGTGGTTCCACATCCTCCTCGGAGCAGTACTTC,CASGSTSSSEQYF
NA,TRBD2,TRBV29-1,TRBJ2-3,TGCAGCGTTGAAGATTGGAGCGGGAGGGCTTCTGATACGCAGTATTTT,CSVEDWSGRASDTQYF